This is a list of T cell receptor beta chains from one sample in a study of regulatory T cells in long-lasting Graves disease. TCRdb recomputed calls from the multiplex PCR reads with MiXCR, one row per CDR3 protein. The sample includes about 470,000 distinct CDR3 sequences, about 22% of them seen just once. Sequencing was performed on peripheral blood mononuclear cells (PBMCs), taken when the disease was refractory, from a patient treated with antithyroid drugs. These receptors were taken from a female donor with Graves disease. Each CDR3 is given with its conserved first and last residue. D genes are given only for firm matches. Size is stated for part of the rows, as once, few or many counts, or as a class when the clone is expanded.

TRBV27	TRBJ2-1	TRBD2	few	CASSWWEGRGSYNEQFF	TGTGCCAGCAGTTGGTGGGAGGGCCGGGGCTCCTACAATGAGCAGTTCTTC
TRBV28	TRBJ2-7	TRBD2	many	CASSLTSGGHNEQYF	TGTGCCAGCAGTTTAACTAGCGGGGGGCACAACGAGCAGTACTTC
TRBV12-3/TRBV12-4	TRBJ2-7	NA	many	CASSPIGSEQYF	TGTGCCAGCAGCCCTATTGGGTCCGAGCAGTACTTC
TRBV7-3	TRBJ2-3	NA	NA	CASRRSGIPRDTQYF	TGTGCCAGCAGGCGGTCAGGGATTCCCAGAGATACGCAGTATTTT
TRBV29-1	TRBJ2-5	NA	many	CSVDGGGTQETQYF	TGCAGCGTTGATGGAGGTGGGACACAAGAGACCCAGTACTTC
TRBV28	TRBJ1-5	NA	many	CASSLFSGAGNQPQHF	TGTGCCAGCAGTTTATTCTCGGGGGCCGGCAATCAGCCCCAGCATTTT
TRBV27	TRBJ2-2	NA	NA	CASSLGWQDGELFF	TGTGCCAGCAGTTTGGGGTGGCAGGACGGGGAGCTGTTTTTT
TRBV7-2	TRBJ1-2	NA	few	CASSLVEGTWDGYTF	TGTGCCAGCAGCTTAGTTGAAGGGACCTGGGATGGCTACACCTTC
TRBV29-1	TRBJ2-7	TRBD1	NA	CSVETGTAKPYEQYF	TGCAGCGTCGAAACCGGGACAGCCAAACCCTACGAGCAGTACTTC
TRBV29-1	TRBJ2-7	NA	few	CSVESPDSYEQYF	TGCAGCGTTGAGTCCCCGGACTCCTACGAGCAGTACTTC
TRBV10-3	TRBJ1-4	TRBD1	many	CAISPTGGNEKLFF	TGTGCCATCAGTCCGACAGGGGGGAATGAAAAACTGTTTTTT
TRBV10-3	TRBJ2-3	TRBD2	NA	CAISESLAGGPVYSDTQYF	TGTGCCATCAGTGAGTCTCTAGCGGGAGGGCCGGTCTACTCAGATACGCAGTATTTT
TRBV27	TRBJ1-1	NA	many	CASSFSAGTANTEAFF	TGTGCCAGCAGTTTCTCGGCCGGGACCGCGAACACTGAAGCTTTCTTT
TRBV28	TRBJ2-7	TRBD2	many	CAAADGGGSEQYF	TGTGCCGCCGCAGACGGGGGGGGGTCGGAGCAGTACTTC
TRBV7-9	TRBJ2-5	TRBD2	NA	CASTGGDLQETQYF	TGTGCCAGCACGGGAGGGGACCTCCAAGAGACCCAGTACTTC
TRBV7-6	TRBJ1-1	NA	NA	CASSPQWTTNTEAFF	TGTGCCAGCAGCCCGCAGTGGACAACGAACACTGAAGCTTTCTTT
TRBV20-1	TRBJ2-2	TRBD2	NA	CSARDLGGGDTGELFF	TGCAGTGCTAGAGATCTCGGCGGGGGAGACACCGGGGAGCTGTTTTTT
TRBV28	TRBJ2-2	NA	many	CASSLYLLNTGELFF	TGTGCCAGCAGTTTATACCTACTTAACACCGGGGAGCTGTTTTTT
TRBV11-1	TRBJ2-7	NA	NA	CASSPEPNAYEQYF	TGTGCCAGCAGCCCGGAACCTAACGCCTACGAGCAGTACTTC
TRBV19	TRBJ1-5	NA	few	CATRDNLGDQPQHF	TGTGCCACCAGGGACAACCTCGGTGACCAGCCCCAGCATTTT
TRBV11-3	TRBJ2-7	NA	NA	CASSQQTDSYEQYF	TGTGCCAGCAGCCAACAGACAGATTCCTACGAGCAGTACTTC
TRBV5-1	TRBJ1-1	NA	NA	CASSLSGARTEAFF	TGCGCCAGCAGCTTGTCCGGGGCGCGGACTGAAGCTTTCTTT
TRBV11-3	TRBJ1-4	NA	many	CASSSNDRGEKLFF	TGTGCCAGCAGCTCCAATGACCGAGGAGAAAAACTGTTTTTT
TRBV2	TRBJ1-5	TRBD1	NA	CASRGTGAYNQPQHF	TGTGCCAGCAGGGGGACAGGGGCTTACAATCAGCCCCAGCATTTT
TRBV4-2	TRBJ1-4	TRBD1	many	CASSQGNDRGLNEKLFF	TGTGCCAGCAGCCAAGGAAATGACAGGGGGCTCAATGAAAAACTGTTTTTT
TRBV11-2	TRBJ2-5	TRBD1	many	CASRPGTGGQETQYF	TGTGCCAGCAGGCCCGGGACAGGGGGCCAAGAGACCCAGTACTTC
TRBV20-1	TRBJ2-7	NA	NA	CSAHKGEEQYF	TGCAGTGCTCATAAGGGAGAGGAGCAGTACTTC
TRBV7-9	TRBJ1-2	NA	NA	CASSPRDGTYGYTF	TGTGCCAGCAGCCCTCGGGACGGCACATATGGCTACACCTTC
TRBV11-1	TRBJ2-7	NA	many	CASSFRDTPYEQYF	TGTGCCAGCAGCTTCCGAGACACCCCCTACGAGCAGTACTTC
TRBV19	TRBJ2-6	NA	few	CASWRGGSGANVLTF	TGTGCCAGTTGGAGAGGGGGCTCTGGGGCCAACGTCCTGACTTTC
TRBV5-1	TRBJ1-1	TRBD1	many	CASSSRDREVTEAFF	TGCGCCAGCAGCAGCCGGGACAGGGAGGTGACTGAAGCTTTCTTT
TRBV20-1	TRBJ1-1	NA	few	CSAPRQEANTEAFF	TGCAGTGCGCCTAGACAGGAGGCGAACACTGAAGCTTTCTTT
TRBV5-1	TRBJ1-1	NA	NA	CASRSTALALAFF	TGCGCCAGCAGATCAACAGCACTCGCTTTAGCTTTCTTT
TRBV6-2/TRBV6-3	TRBJ2-7	TRBD1	NA	CTTFPGQPYEQYF	TGTACCACCTTCCCGGGACAGCCCTACGAGCAGTACTTC
TRBV28	TRBJ2-1	TRBD2	NA	CASSFVPSGGDYNEQFF	TGTGCCAGCAGTTTCGTCCCCAGCGGGGGAGACTACAATGAGCAGTTCTTC
TRBV6-1	TRBJ1-5	NA	many	CASCVGAEQNQPQHF	TGTGCCAGCTGCGTAGGGGCAGAGCAAAATCAGCCCCAGCATTTT
TRBV20-1	TRBJ2-7	TRBD2	NA	CSARATSGTYEQYF	TGCAGTGCTAGAGCGACTAGCGGCACCTACGAGCAGTACTTC
TRBV28	TRBJ1-2	NA	few	CASNSVDIFYGYTF	TGTGCCAGCAATTCCGTGGACATATTCTATGGCTACACCTTC
TRBV27	TRBJ1-2	TRBD1	many	CASGTGGYGYTF	TGTGCCAGCGGAACAGGGGGCTATGGCTACACCTTC
TRBV12-3/TRBV12-4	TRBJ1-1	NA	many	CASTWGEKNTEAFF	TGTGCCAGCACCTGGGGGGAGAAGAACACTGAAGCTTTCTTT
TRBV6-2/TRBV6-3	TRBJ2-1	NA	NA	CASRWGNEQFF	TGTGCCAGTCGGTGGGGCAATGAGCAGTTCTTC
TRBV11-3	TRBJ1-5	NA	many	CASSFPWRTIGPPQHF	TGTGCCAGCAGCTTTCCATGGAGGACAATCGGGCCGCCCCAGCATTTT